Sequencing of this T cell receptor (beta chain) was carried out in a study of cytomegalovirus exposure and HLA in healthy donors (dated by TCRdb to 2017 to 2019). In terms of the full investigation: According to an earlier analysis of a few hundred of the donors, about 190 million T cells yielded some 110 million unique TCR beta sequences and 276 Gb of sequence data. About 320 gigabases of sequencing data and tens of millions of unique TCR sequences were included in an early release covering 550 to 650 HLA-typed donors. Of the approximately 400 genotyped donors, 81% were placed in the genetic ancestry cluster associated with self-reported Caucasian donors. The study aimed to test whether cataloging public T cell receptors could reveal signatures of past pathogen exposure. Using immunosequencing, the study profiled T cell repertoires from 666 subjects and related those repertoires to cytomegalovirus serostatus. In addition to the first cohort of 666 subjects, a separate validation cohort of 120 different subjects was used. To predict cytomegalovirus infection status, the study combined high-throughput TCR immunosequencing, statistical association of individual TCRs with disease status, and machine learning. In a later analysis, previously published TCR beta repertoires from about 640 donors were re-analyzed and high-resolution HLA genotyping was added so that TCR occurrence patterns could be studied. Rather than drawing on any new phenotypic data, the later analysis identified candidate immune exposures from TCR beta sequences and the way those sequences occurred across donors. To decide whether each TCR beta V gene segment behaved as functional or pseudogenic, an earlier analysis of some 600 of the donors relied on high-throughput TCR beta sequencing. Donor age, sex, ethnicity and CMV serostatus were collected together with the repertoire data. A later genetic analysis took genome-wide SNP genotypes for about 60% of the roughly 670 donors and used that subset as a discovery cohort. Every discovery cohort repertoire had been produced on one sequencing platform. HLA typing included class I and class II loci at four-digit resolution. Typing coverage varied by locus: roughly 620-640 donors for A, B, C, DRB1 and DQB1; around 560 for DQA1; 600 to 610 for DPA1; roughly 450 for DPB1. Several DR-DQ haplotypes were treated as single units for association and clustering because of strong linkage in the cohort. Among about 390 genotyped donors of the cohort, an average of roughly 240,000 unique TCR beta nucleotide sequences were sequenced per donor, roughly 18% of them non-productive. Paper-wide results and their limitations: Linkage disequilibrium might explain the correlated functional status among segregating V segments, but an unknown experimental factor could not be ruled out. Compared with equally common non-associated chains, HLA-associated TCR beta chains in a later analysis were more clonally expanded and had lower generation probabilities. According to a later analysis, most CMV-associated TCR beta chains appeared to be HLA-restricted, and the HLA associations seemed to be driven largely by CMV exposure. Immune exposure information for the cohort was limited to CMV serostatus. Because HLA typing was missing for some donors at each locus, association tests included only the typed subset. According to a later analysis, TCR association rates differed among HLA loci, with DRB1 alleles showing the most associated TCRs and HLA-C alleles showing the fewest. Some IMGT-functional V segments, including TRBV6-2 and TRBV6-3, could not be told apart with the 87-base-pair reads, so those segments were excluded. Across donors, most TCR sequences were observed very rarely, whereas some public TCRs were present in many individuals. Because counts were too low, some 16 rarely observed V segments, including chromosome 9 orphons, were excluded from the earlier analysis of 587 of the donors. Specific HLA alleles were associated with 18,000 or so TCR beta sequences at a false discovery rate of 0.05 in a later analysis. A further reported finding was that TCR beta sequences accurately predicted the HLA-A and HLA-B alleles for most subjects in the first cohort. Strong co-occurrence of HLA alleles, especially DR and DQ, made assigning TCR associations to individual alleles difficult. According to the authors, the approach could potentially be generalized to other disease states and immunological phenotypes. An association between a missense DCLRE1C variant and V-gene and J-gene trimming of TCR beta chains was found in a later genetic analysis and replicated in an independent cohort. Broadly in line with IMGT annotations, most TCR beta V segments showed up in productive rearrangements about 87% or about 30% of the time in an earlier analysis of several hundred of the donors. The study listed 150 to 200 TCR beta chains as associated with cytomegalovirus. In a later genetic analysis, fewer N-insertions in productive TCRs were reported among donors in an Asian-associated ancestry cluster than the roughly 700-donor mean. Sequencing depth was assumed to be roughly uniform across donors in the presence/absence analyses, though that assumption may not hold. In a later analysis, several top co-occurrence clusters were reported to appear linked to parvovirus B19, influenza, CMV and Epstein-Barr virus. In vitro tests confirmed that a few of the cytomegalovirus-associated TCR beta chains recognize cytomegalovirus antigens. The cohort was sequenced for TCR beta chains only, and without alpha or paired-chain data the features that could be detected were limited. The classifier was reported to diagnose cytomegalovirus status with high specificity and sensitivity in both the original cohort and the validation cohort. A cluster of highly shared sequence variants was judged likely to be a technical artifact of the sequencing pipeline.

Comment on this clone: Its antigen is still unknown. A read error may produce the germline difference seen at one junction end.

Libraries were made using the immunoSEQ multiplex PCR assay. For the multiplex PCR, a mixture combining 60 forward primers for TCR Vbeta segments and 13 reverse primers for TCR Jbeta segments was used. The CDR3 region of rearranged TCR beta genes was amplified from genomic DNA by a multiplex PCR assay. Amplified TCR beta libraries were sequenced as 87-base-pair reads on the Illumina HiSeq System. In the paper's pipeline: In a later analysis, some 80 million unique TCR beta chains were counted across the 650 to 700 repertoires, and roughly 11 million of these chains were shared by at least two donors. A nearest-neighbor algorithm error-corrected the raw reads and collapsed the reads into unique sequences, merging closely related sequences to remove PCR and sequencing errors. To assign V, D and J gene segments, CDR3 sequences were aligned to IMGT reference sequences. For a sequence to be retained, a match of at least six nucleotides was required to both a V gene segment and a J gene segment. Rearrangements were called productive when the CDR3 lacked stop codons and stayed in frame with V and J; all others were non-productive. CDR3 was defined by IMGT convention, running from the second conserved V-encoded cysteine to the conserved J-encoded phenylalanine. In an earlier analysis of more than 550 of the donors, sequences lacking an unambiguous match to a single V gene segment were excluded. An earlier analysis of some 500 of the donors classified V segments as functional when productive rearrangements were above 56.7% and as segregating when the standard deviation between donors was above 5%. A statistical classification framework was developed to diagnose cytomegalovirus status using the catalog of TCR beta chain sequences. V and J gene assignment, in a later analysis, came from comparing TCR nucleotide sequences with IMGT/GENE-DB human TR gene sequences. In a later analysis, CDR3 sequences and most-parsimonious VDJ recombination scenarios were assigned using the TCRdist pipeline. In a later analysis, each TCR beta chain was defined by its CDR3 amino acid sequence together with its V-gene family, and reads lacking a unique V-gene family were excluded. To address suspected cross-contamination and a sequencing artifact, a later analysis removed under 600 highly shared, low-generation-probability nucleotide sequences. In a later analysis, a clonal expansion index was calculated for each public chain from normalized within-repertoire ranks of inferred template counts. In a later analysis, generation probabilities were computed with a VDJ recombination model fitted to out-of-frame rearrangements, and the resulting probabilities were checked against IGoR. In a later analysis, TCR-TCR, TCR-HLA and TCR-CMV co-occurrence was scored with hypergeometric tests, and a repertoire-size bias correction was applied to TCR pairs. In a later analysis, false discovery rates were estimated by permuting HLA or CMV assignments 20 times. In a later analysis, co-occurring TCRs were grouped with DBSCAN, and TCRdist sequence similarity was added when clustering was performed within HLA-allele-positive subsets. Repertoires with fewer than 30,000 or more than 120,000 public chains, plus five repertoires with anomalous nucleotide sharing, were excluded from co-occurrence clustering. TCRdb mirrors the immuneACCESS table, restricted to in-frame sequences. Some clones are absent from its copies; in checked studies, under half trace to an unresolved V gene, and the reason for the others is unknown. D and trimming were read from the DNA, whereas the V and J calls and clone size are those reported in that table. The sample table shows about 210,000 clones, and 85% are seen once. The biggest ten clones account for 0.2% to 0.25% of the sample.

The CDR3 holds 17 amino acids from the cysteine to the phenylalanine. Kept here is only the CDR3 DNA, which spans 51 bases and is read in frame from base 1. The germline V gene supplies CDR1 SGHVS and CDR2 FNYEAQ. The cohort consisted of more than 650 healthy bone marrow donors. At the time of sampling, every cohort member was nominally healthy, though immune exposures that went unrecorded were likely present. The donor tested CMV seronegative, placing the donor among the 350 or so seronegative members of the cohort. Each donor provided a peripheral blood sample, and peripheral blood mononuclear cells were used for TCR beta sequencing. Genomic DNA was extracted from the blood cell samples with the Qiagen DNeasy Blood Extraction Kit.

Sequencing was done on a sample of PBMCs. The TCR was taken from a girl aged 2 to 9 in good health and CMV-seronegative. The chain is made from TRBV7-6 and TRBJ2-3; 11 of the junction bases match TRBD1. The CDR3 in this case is CASSEKIGTGGGIWRNF. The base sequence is TGTGCCAGCAGCGAAAAAATCGGGACAGGGGGTGGAATATGGAGGAATTTT. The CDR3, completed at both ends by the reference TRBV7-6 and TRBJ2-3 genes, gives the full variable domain GAGVSQSPRYKVTKRGQDVALRCDPISGHVSLYWYRQALGQGPEFLTYFNYEAQQDKSGLPNDRFSAERPEGSISTLTIQRTEQRDSAMYRCASSEKIGTGGGIWRNFGPGTRLTVL.